Detailed here is one T cell receptor beta chain. The data derive from a study of blood T cell repertoires in COVID-19. The CDR3 is 12 amino acids. Trimming removed 5 bases from V and 10 bases from J, with 13 bases in between. Per the germline V gene, CDR1 is SGHTA and CDR2 is FQGNSA. Original data processing: How many nucleated cells were present was estimated from reference gene primer amplification. TCRdb's table, derived via immunoSEQ multiplex PCR, lists solely in-frame clones and lacks some. Clonal size and the V and J genes are those of that table, whereas D and trimming came from the DNA. Of around 170,000 clones listed, around 88% are singletons.

The specimen sequenced was PBMCs or T cells enriched from blood (not recorded which). This TCR was sampled from a woman in her twenties or thirties who had recovered from COVID-19. This chain joins TRBV7-2 and TRBJ2-3, with a possible D match to TRBD2 (7 bases). Here the CDR3 reads CASSRGGEAQYF. Written as DNA, the CDR3 is TGTGCCAGCAGCAGAGGGGGGGAGGCGCAGTATTTT.